The 31 T cell receptor beta chains below all came from one sample that was sequenced in a study of T-cell reconstitution after alpha-beta-depleted transplantation in children. Unique molecular identifiers were incorporated when the TCRbeta library was constructed. TCRdb reanalysed the PCR reads using MiXCR and keeps one entry per CDR3 protein. The data show 250,000 to 350,000 distinct CDR3 sequences, over 20% seen once. The sample here was PBMCs, mostly from graft donor cells, taken 180 days after TCRalphabeta/CD19-depleted stem cell transplant. The receptors derive from a male patient younger than 18 who had a stem cell transplant for acute lymphoblastic leukemia, so the T cells may come from the graft donor.

This chain connects TRBV10-3 to TRBJ2-1; possibly TRBD2 for D (6 bases). The CDR3 is 13 residues long. Per germline, CDR1 ENHRY and CDR2 SYGVKD. V lost 11 bases and J lost 9, with 20 bases in between. CDR3: CASRGTLQSEQFF. Here the CDR3 DNA reads TGTGCCTCCCGGGGGACCCTCCAATCTGAGCAGTTCTTC.

This clonotype occurred a few times. This chain connects TRBV12-3 or TRBV12-4 to TRBJ2-3; TRBD2 matches 11 bases. V gave up 3 bases and J gave up 4 bases; unmatched junction bases: 6. The CDR3 covers 16 residues. CDR3 DNA sequence: TGTGCCAGCAGTTTTATGACTAGCGGGATAGCAGATACGCAGTATTTT. It codes for CASSFMTSGIADTQYF.

This rearrangement joins TRBV29-1 to TRBJ1-2; 12 bases agree with TRBD1. Germline-derived CDR1 and CDR2 are SQVTM and ANQGSEA. The trim removed 6 bases at V and 8 bases at J, leaving 7 bases unmatched. The CDR3 contains 13 residues. CDR3 DNA: TGCAGCGTCATGGGGACAGGGGGCGGCGGCTACACCTTC. This gives the protein CSVMGTGGGGYTF.

There are a few counts of this clonotype. V is TRBV9 and J is TRBJ2-3, with D possibly being TRBD1 or TRBD2 (6 bases each). CDR1 SGDLS and CDR2 YYNGEE come from the germline V gene. The CDR3 has 13 amino acids. Trimming took off 7 bases at V and 2 bases at J, with 11 bases between the two ends. CDR3 amino acids: CASGGPFTDTQYF. The CDR3 nucleotides are TGTGCCAGCGGGGGGCCGTTCACAGATACGCAGTATTTT. The variable domain in full, with the rest retrieved from reference TRBV9 and TRBJ2-3, is DSGVTQTPKHLITATGQRVTLRCSPRSGDLSVYWYQQSLDQGLQFLIQYYNGEERAKGNILERFSAQQFPDLHSELNLSSLELGDSALYFCASGGPFTDTQYFGPGTRLTVL.

In its sample, this clonotype was seen once. Here the CDR3 reads CASSLRFPGANVLTF. The CDR3 bases are TGTGCCAGCAGTTTAAGGTTCCCTGGGGCCAACGTCCTGACTTTC. V usage is TRBV12-3 or TRBV12-4 and J usage is TRBJ2-6; no clear D gene. The germline V and J ends were trimmed by 2 bases and 2 bases, with 7 bases remaining between them. The CDR3 spans 15 residues.

This clonotype was seen a few times. The chain joins TRBV6-5 to TRBJ2-1; 8 bases fit TRBD2. The trim removed 0 bases at V and 0 bases at J, leaving 10 bases unmatched. The CDR3 consists of 19 residues. CDR1 and CDR2 from the germline V gene are MNHEY and SVGAGI. The CDR3, as DNA: TGTGCCAGCAGTTACTCGACGGGGCCGGGACTAGTCTCCTACAATGAGCAGTTCTTC. Protein: CASSYSTGPGLVSYNEQFF.

This clonotype was counted between two and nine times. The rearrangement uses TRBV7-9 and TRBJ2-5, with D perhaps given as TRBD1 or TRBD2 (5 bases each). Trimming took off 2 bases at V and 4 bases at J, with 8 bases between the two ends. The CDR3 is 13 residues long. The V gene's germline CDR1 is SEHNR and CDR2 FQNEAQ (reference sequence). The CDR3 DNA reads TGTGCCAGCAGCTTATATGGGGGAGAGACCCAGTACTTC. It translates to CASSLYGGETQYF.

There are many counts of this clonotype. V usage is TRBV12-3 or TRBV12-4 and J usage is TRBJ2-6; 10 bases match TRBD1. This CDR3 is 19 amino acids long. Germline trimming cut 5 bases from V and 0 bases from J; bases unmatched to any gene: 10. CDR3 residues: CASSPPLTGGSSGANVLTF. DNA for the CDR3: TGTGCCAGCAGTCCGCCGCTGACAGGGGGCTCCTCTGGGGCCAACGTCCTGACTTTC.

The chain links TRBV20-1 to TRBJ2-4; 16 nucleotides agree with TRBD2. V gave up 7 bases and J gave up 0 bases; unmatched junction bases: 9. Germline loops: CDR1 DFQATT, CDR2 SNEGSKA (reference sequence). This CDR3 comprises 18 residues. The CDR3 loop reads CSVGTSGRARLAKNIQYF. The DNA for the CDR3 is TGCAGTGTCGGGACTAGCGGGAGGGCCCGGCTAGCCAAAAACATTCAGTACTTC.

The chain carries TRBV3-1 and TRBJ2-2, with TRBD2 matching over 8 bases. With 6 bases clipped from V and 5 bases from J, the junction kept 8 bases outside the gene matches. The CDR3 loop spans 15 amino acids. Looked up from germline, CDR1 is LGHDT and CDR2 is YNNKEL (reference sequence). The CDR3 nucleotides are TGTGCCAGCAGTCGGAGCGGGAGTGGGACCGGGGAGCTGTTTTTT. Amino acid sequence: CASSRSGSGTGELFF.

The sample holds a few counts of this clonotype. J is TRBJ1-6 and V is TRBV5-1, with 9 bases matching TRBD1. V trimming: 4 bases; J trimming: 7 bases; junction bases outside the gene matches: 12. Germline V CDR1 and CDR2: SGHRS, YFSETQ. The CDR3 contains 17 residues. This CDR3 is CASSRGDREYYNSPLHF. DNA of the CDR3: TGCGCCAGCAGCAGGGGGGACAGGGAGTACTACAATTCACCCCTCCACTTT.

This clonotype was recorded many times. The chain uses TRBV4-1 and TRBJ2-3; a weak D match, TRBD2 (6 bases). There are 14 residues in the CDR3. Germline-derived CDR1 and CDR2 are MGHRA and YSYEKL. The ends were cut back, 1 base at V and 5 bases at J, with 10 bases in the middle. This CDR3 is CASSQVGLRDTQYF. In nucleotides, the CDR3 is TGCGCCAGCAGCCAAGTGGGACTCAGAGATACGCAGTATTTT.

In its sample, this clonotype was seen a few times. The rearrangement links TRBV7-9 to TRBJ2-7, with 7 bases aligning to TRBD2. The CDR3 is made up of 14 amino acids. Per germline, CDR1 SEHNR and CDR2 FQNEAQ (reference sequence). J was trimmed by 7 bases and V by 2 bases; bases with no gene match: 8. DNA of the CDR3: TGTGCCAGCAGCTTAAAGACCGGGACTACTGAGCAGTACTTC. It yields the protein CASSLKTGTTEQYF.

This chain uses TRBV27 with TRBJ2-7, with 7 bases identical to TRBD2. V lost 3 bases and J lost 4; bases outside the gene matches: 6. Germline V lookup: CDR1 MNHEY, CDR2 SMNVEV (reference sequence). This CDR3 is 14 amino acids long. CDR3 nucleotides: TGTGCCAGCAGTTTCGAGAGGGAGGGGTACGAGCAGTACTTC. As protein: CASSFEREGYEQYF.

The chain employs TRBV7-2 and TRBJ2-4, with D tentatively TRBD2 (5 bases). Germline lookup yields CDR1 SGHTA and CDR2 FQGNSA. V dropped 5 bases and J dropped 9 bases, with 11 bases sitting between them. The CDR3 is 12 amino acids. CDR3 in DNA: TGTGCCAGCAGCGCAGCTGCGGGCATTCAGTACTTC. Translation: CASSAAAGIQYF.

This clonotype was detected a few times. V is TRBV27 and J is TRBJ2-5; no clear D gene. The germline V gene encodes CDR1 MNHEY and CDR2 SMNVEV (reference sequence). CDR3 length: 18 amino acids. V was clipped by 7 bases and J by 5 bases, with 29 bases between them. CDR3 sequence: CASTQILPPVWVGETQYF. The CDR3 DNA reads TGTGCCAGCACCCAAATCCTTCCCCCTGTATGGGTGGGGGAGACCCAGTACTTC.

Only a few counts were recorded for this clonotype. This rearrangement joins TRBV5-1 to TRBJ2-5; 7 nucleotides line up with TRBD1. This CDR3 comprises 19 residues. The germline V gene has CDR1 SGHRS and CDR2 YFSETQ. V lost 6 bases and J lost 0; bases outside the gene matches: 20. In DNA, the CDR3 is TGCGCCAGCACCGCCAAGGGCGTCAGGGGGTTGAGGTACCAAGAGACCCAGTACTTC. Protein product: CASTAKGVRGLRYQETQYF.

V usage is TRBV29-1 and J usage is TRBJ2-3; 8 bases map to TRBD2. The germline gives CDR1 SQVTM, CDR2 ANQGSEA. The CDR3 loop spans 14 amino acids. V lost 3 bases to trimming and J lost 1 base; unmatched junction nucleotides: 3. This chain's CDR3 is CSVDSGERTDTQYF. Here the CDR3 DNA reads TGCAGCGTTGATAGCGGGGAACGCACAGATACGCAGTATTTT.

The chain has TRBV2 and TRBJ2-5, with 8 bases aligning to TRBD1. Germline values: CDR1 SNHLY, CDR2 FYNNEI. This CDR3 contains 14 residues. V dropped 7 bases and J dropped 4; count of bases not matched to a gene: 8. For the CDR3, the DNA is TGTGCCAGCAAAACAGGGGGAATCTTAGAGACCCAGTACTTC. Residues: CASKTGGILETQYF.

V and J are TRBV5-1 and TRBJ2-7; TRBD2 might be the D (6 bases). Germline-derived CDR1 and CDR2 are SGHRS and YFSETQ. The CDR3 has 14 amino acids. V was pared by 0 bases and J by 3 bases, with 10 bases between. The CDR3 protein is CASSLAGAYYEQYF. CDR3 coding DNA: TGCGCCAGCAGCTTGGCGGGAGCGTACTACGAGCAGTACTTC.

The gene calls are TRBV20-1 and TRBJ2-7, with TRBD2 matching over 9 bases. J was trimmed by 5 bases and V by 3 bases; bases with no gene match: 8. CDR3 size: 14 residues. Germline V CDR1 and CDR2: DFQATT, SNEGSKA (reference sequence). In DNA form, the CDR3 reads TGCAGTGCTAGGGTTAGCGGGAGTACCCACGAGCAGTACTTC. It specifies CSARVSGSTHEQYF.

This clonotype was found a few times. This chain links TRBV7-3 with TRBJ2-5; unclear D gene. Germline CDR1 is SGHTA and CDR2 is FQGTGA. Trimming took off 1 base at V and 0 bases at J, with 12 bases between the two ends. CDR3 length equals 16 residues. The chain's CDR3 is CASSLNPGANQETQYF. CDR3 in DNA: TGTGCCAGCAGCTTAAACCCCGGAGCGAACCAAGAGACCCAGTACTTC.

This chain links TRBV9 with TRBJ2-7; no clear D gene. The CDR3 totals 14 residues. V gave up 0 bases and J gave up 3 bases, with 10 bases separating them. Germline-derived CDR1 and CDR2 are SGDLS and YYNGEE. In DNA, the CDR3 is TGTGCCAGCAGCGTAGGAGACGAGGACTACGAGCAGTACTTC. Translating it yields CASSVGDEDYEQYF.

This clonotype was found a few times. The chain links TRBV6-1 to TRBJ1-2; D gene ambiguous. This CDR3 region has 16 residues. The V gene lost 6 bases and the J gene lost 1 base, with 18 bases spanning the gap. Germline loops: CDR1 MNHNS, CDR2 SASEGT. CDR3 bases: TGTGCCAGCAGCCGAGCCGGGCATAACCATAACTATGGCTACACCTTC. This gives the protein CASSRAGHNHNYGYTF.

This clonotype was observed a handful of times. The rearrangement joins TRBV7-9 to TRBJ2-7; TRBD1 might be the D (5 bases). The V gene's germline CDR1 is SEHNR and CDR2 FQNEAQ (reference sequence). V lost 5 bases to trimming and J lost 0 bases, with 17 bases between them. CDR3 length: 16 residues. In DNA form, the CDR3 reads TGTGCCAGCAGCCCCTTGGGGCAGTCAAGCTCCTACGAGCAGTACTTC. It translates to CASSPLGQSSSYEQYF.

This clonotype has more than one count but fewer than ten. The gene calls are TRBV6-5 and TRBJ2-1; D might be TRBD1 (6 bases). Trimming left V 2 bases short and J 0 bases short, with 17 bases between. The CDR3 runs 18 residues. Germline values: CDR1 MNHEY, CDR2 SVGAGI. The CDR3 region is CASSYAGQPILSYNEQFF. The CDR3 DNA follows: TGTGCCAGCAGTTACGCCGGACAGCCAATCCTCTCCTACAATGAGCAGTTCTTC.

This clonotype was counted between two and nine times. This rearrangement joins TRBV3-1 to TRBJ1-6; a possible D gene is TRBD1 (6 bases). This CDR3 is built from 15 residues. The V end lost 3 bases, the J end lost 9 bases, and 15 bases lay between the germline ends. Germline V gene data show CDR1 as LGHDT and CDR2 as YNNKEL (reference sequence). CDR3 sequence reads: CASSHNTGHSSPLHF. CDR3 nucleotide sequence: TGTGCCAGCAGCCATAACACAGGGCACTCTTCACCCCTCCACTTT.

The table lists this clonotype with a few counts. The chain is built from TRBV5-1 and TRBJ2-7; TRBD2 aligns across 7 bases. The V segment lost 0 bases and the J segment 1 base; nucleotides outside the gene matches: 7. The V gene's germline CDR1 is SGHRS and CDR2 YFSETQ. The CDR3 contains 16 residues. CDR3 loop: CASSLGGEGASYEQYF. The DNA for the CDR3 is TGCGCCAGCAGCTTGGGGGGGGAGGGCGCATCCTACGAGCAGTACTTC.

The V call is TRBV30, the J call TRBJ2-5; 8 bases are shared with TRBD2. The germline CDR1 and CDR2 sequences are GTSNPN and SVGIG (reference sequence). V gave up 0 bases and J gave up 5 bases; unmatched junction bases: 5. This CDR3 spans 14 amino acids. CDR3 sequence: CAWSVSGSGETQYF. CDR3 in DNA: TGTGCCTGGAGTGTCAGCGGGAGCGGGGAGACCCAGTACTTC.

This clonotype has more than one count but fewer than ten. The chain combines TRBV29-1 with TRBJ2-7, with a weak D call TRBD2 (6 bases). With 6 bases removed from V and 2 bases from J, the gap between germline ends came to 14 bases. The CDR3 has 13 amino acids. Per the germline V gene, CDR1 is SQVTM and CDR2 is ANQGSEA. This chain's CDR3 is CSVGDFSAYEQYF. The CDR3 coding sequence is TGCAGCGTGGGGGACTTCAGTGCCTACGAGCAGTACTTC.

This clonotype was seen a few times. The V call is TRBV28, the J call TRBJ2-7; tentatively, D is TRBD1 or TRBD2 (6 bases each). This CDR3 has 12 amino acids. In germline, CDR1 is MDHEN, CDR2 SYDVKM. Trimming left V 8 bases short and J 5 bases short, with 13 bases between. The CDR3 loop is CASEGGLDEQYF. In DNA, the CDR3 is TGTGCCAGCGAGGGGGGCTTGGACGAGCAGTACTTC.